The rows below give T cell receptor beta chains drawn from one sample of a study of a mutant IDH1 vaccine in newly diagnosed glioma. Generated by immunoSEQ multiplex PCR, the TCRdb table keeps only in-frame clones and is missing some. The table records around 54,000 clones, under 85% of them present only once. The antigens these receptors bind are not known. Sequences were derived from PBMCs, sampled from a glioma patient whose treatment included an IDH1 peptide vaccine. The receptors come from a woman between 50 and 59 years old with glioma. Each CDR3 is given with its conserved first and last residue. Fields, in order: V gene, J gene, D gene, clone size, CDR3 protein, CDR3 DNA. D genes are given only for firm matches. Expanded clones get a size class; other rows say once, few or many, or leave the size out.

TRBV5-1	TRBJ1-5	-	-	CASRLDGRDVQPQHF	TGCGCCAGCAGACTCGACGGCAGGGACGTCCAGCCCCAGCATTTT
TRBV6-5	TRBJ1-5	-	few	CASSYSRYSNQPQHF	TGTGCCAGCAGTTACTCGAGGTATAGCAATCAGCCCCAGCATTTT
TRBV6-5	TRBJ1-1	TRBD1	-	CASSYGYRGVSTEAFF	TGTGCCAGCAGTTATGGGTACAGGGGTGTGTCCACTGAAGCTTTCTTT
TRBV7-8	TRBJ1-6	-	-	CASSSRSQDYNSPLHF	TGTGCCAGCAGCTCCCGGTCCCAGGACTATAATTCACCCCTCCACTTT
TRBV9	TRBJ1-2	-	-	CASSVGAGGEGGYTF	TGTGCCAGCAGCGTAGGGGCAGGCGGGGAAGGAGGCTACACCTTC
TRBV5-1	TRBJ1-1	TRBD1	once	CASSLAGGQGGTEAFF	TGCGCCAGCAGCTTGGCCGGGGGACAGGGGGGCACTGAAGCTTTCTTT
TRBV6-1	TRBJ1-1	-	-	CASTLRWDTNTEAFF	TGTGCCAGCACCCTCAGATGGGACACCAACACTGAAGCTTTCTTT
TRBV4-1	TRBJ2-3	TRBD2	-	CASSPLSAGGTDTQYF	TGCGCCAGCAGCCCCCTTTCAGCGGGGGGCACAGATACGCAGTATTTT
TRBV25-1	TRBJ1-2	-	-	CASSERGQVYGYTF	TGTGCCAGCAGTGAACGGGGGCAGGTCTATGGCTACACCTTC
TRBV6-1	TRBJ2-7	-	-	CASTGGDRSYEQYF	TGTGCCAGCACCGGCGGGGACCGGTCCTACGAGCAGTACTTC
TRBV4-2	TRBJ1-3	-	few	CASSQDAEFGDTIYF	TGTGCCAGCAGCCAAGATGCCGAATTCGGGGACACCATATATTTT
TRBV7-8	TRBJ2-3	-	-	CASSRPREDTQYF	TGTGCCAGCAGCCGGCCCCGGGAAGATACGCAGTATTTT
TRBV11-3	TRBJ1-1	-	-	CASSLLPGTTEAFF	TGTGCCAGCAGCTTACTTCCGGGAACCACTGAAGCTTTCTTT
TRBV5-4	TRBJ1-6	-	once	CASSFPTQYNSPLHF	TGTGCCAGCAGCTTCCCGACCCAGTATAATTCACCCCTCCACTTT
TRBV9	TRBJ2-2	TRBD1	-	CASSVSADRGSWELFF	TGTGCCAGCAGCGTTTCCGCGGACAGGGGAAGTTGGGAGCTGTTTTTT
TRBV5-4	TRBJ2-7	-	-	CASSPLQGNEQYF	TGTGCCAGCAGCCCTCTACAGGGAAACGAGCAGTACTTC
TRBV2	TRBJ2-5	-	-	CASSGSTGRRGETQYF	TGTGCCAGCAGTGGCTCGACGGGGCGACGGGGAGAGACCCAGTACTTC
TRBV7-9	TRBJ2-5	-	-	CASSLDWGSVETQYF	TGTGCCAGCAGCTTAGACTGGGGGAGTGTGGAGACCCAGTACTTC
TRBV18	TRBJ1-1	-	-	CASSPPFGGGAVSEAFF	TGTGCCAGCTCACCACCGTTCGGGGGAGGGGCGGTGTCTGAAGCTTTCTTT
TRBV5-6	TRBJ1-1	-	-	CASSPPHRAAEAFF	TGTGCCAGCAGCCCCCCCCACAGGGCCGCTGAAGCTTTCTTT
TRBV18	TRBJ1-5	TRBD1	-	CASSSTGVRGNQPQHF	TGTGCCAGCTCATCAACAGGGGTAAGGGGCAATCAGCCCCAGCATTTT
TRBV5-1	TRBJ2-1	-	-	CASTASGQEGVTYNEQFF	TGCGCCAGCACCGCGTCCGGACAGGAGGGGGTAACCTACAATGAGCAGTTCTTC
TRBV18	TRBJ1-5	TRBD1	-	CASSPGTGGPQPQHF	TGTGCCAGCTCACCAGGGACAGGGGGTCCCCAGCCCCAGCATTTT
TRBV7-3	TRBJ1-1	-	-	CASSLSGGNTEAFF	TGTGCCAGCAGCTTAAGTGGGGGGAACACTGAAGCTTTCTTT
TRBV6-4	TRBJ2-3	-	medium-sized	CASSDGAGGTDTQYF	TGTGCCAGCAGTGACGGGGCAGGGGGCACAGATACGCAGTATTTT
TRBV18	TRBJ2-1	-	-	CASSPPGQYNEQFF	TGTGCCAGCTCACCTCCCGGACAATACAATGAGCAGTTCTTC
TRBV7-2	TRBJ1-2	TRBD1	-	CASSPGQSVDGYTF	TGTGCCAGCAGCCCGGGACAGAGTGTCGATGGCTACACCTTC
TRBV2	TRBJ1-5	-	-	CASRGNGLQPQHF	TGTGCCAGCAGGGGAAATGGATTGCAGCCCCAGCATTTT
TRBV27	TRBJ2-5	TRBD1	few	CASSSGTGGVETQYF	TGTGCCAGCAGTTCCGGGACAGGGGGCGTGGAGACCCAGTACTTC
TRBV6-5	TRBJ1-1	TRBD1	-	CASSSEGQYTEAFF	TGTGCCAGCAGTTCCGAGGGACAGTACACTGAAGCTTTCTTT
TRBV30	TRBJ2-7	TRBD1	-	CAWSPGTATHEQYF	TGTGCCTGGAGCCCCGGGACAGCCACTCACGAGCAGTACTTC
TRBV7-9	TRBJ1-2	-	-	CASSLVGSYGYTF	TGTGCCAGCAGCTTAGTGGGCAGCTATGGCTACACCTTC
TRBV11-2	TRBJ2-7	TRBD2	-	CASSLVRVAGIDYEQYF	TGTGCCAGCAGCTTAGTCCGAGTAGCGGGGATCGACTACGAGCAGTACTTC
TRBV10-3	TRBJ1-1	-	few	CATRETQNTEAFF	TGTGCCACCAGGGAAACACAGAACACTGAAGCTTTCTTT
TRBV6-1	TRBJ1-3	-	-	CASRASGNTIYF	TGTGCCAGCAGGGCCAGTGGAAACACCATATATTTT
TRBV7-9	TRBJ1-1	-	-	CASSLLVGTYEAFF	TGTGCCAGCAGCTTATTAGTAGGGACATATGAAGCTTTCTTT
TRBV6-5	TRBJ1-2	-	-	CASSYSRGGNGYTF	TGTGCCAGCAGTTACTCAAGGGGGGGAAATGGCTACACCTTC
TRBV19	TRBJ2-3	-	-	CASSIDQAGGTDTQYF	TGTGCCAGTAGTATAGATCAGGCAGGGGGCACAGATACGCAGTATTTT
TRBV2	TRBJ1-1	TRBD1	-	CASTRGQQSTEAFF	TGTGCCAGCACCCGGGGACAGCAAAGTACTGAAGCTTTCTTT
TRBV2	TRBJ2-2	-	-	CASRARLVGGELFF	TGTGCCAGCAGAGCCCGACTAGTAGGGGGGGAGCTGTTTTTT
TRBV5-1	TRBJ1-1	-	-	CASSLQGLGEAFF	TGCGCCAGCAGCTTACAGGGTCTCGGTGAAGCTTTCTTT
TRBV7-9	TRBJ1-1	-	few	CASSLDENTEAFF	TGTGCCAGCAGCCTAGACGAGAACACTGAAGCTTTCTTT
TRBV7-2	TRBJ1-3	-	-	CASSLAPSSGNTIYF	TGTGCCAGCAGCTTAGCGCCCAGCTCTGGAAACACCATATATTTT
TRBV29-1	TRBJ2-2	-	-	CSAREGANTGELFF	TGCAGCGCCCGTGAGGGTGCGAACACCGGGGAGCTGTTTTTT
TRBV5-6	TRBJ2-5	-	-	CASSLGVNQETQYF	TGTGCCAGCAGCTTGGGCGTCAACCAAGAGACCCAGTACTTC
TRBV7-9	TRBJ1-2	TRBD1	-	CASSLEQGGDYGYTF	TGTGCCAGCAGCTTAGAACAGGGGGGGGACTATGGCTACACCTTC
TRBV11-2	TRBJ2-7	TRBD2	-	CASSSSGLGYEQYF	TGTGCCAGCAGCTCGTCGGGACTAGGTTACGAGCAGTACTTC
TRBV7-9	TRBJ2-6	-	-	CASSPDPGRGSSGANVLTF	TGTGCCAGCAGCCCCGACCCGGGGAGGGGGAGTTCTGGGGCCAACGTCCTGACTTTC
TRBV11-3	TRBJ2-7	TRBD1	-	CASSSPYVGQTGEQYF	TGTGCCAGCAGCTCACCATACGTGGGACAGACGGGGGAGCAGTACTTC